The 14 T cell receptor beta chains below come from one sample, sequenced in a study of Graves' ophthalmopathy and Graves' hyperthyroidism. RNA transcripts served as template for amplifying TCR beta CDR3 sequences. First-round RT-PCR with HTBI primers preceded a second-round multiplex PCR. MiXCR, run by TCRdb on the multiplex PCR reads, gives a single entry per CDR3 protein. Of hundreds of thousands of distinct CDR3 sequences detected, roughly two fifths appear once; the ten largest clones hold less than 55%. The sample consisted of peripheral blood. The receptor set was obtained from an adult man with Graves' ophthalmopathy.

This sequence joins TRBV7-9 and TRBJ2-5; 7 nucleotides match TRBD2. The germline V gene encodes CDR1 SEHNR and CDR2 FQNEAQ (reference sequence). With V trimmed by 4 bases and J by 2 bases, 10 bases remained unmatched. This CDR3 contains 16 residues. CDR3 amino acids: CASSYHLSGEQETQYF. As DNA, the CDR3 is TGTGCCAGCAGCTATCATCTCAGCGGGGAGCAAGAGACCCAGTACTTC.

The chain carries TRBV25-1 and TRBJ1-5; possibly TRBD1 for D (5 bases). Trimming stripped 5 bases from V and 1 base from J, with 21 bases between. CDR3 length: 18 residues. The germline CDR1 and CDR2 sequences are MGHDK and SYGVNS. The CDR3 reads CASSPRGVGVGSNQPQHF. CDR3 DNA: TGTGCCAGCAGTCCACGAGGCGTGGGGGTGGGGAGCAATCAGCCCCAGCATTTT.

The V call is TRBV2, the J call TRBJ1-1; D uncertain. Deletions cut 2 bases from V and 11 bases from J, with 18 bases between. Looked up from germline, CDR1 is SNHLY and CDR2 is FYNNEI. The CDR3 runs 14 residues. The CDR3 is CASSESAGSVRAFF. Written as DNA, the CDR3 is TGTGCCAGCAGTGAAAGCGCTGGGAGCGTACGCGCTTTCTTT. Together with reference TRBV2 and TRBJ1-1, the CDR3 gives the full variable domain: EPEVTQTPSHQVTQMGQEVILRCVPISNHLYFYWYRQILGQKVEFLVSFYNNEISEKSEIFDDQFSVERPDGSNFTLKIRSTKLEDSAMYFCASSESAGSVRAFFGQGTRLTVV.

This clonotype occurred many times. This chain uses TRBV19 with TRBJ1-1; possible D gene TRBD1, 6 bases. CDR1 LNHDA and CDR2 SQIVND come from the germline V gene (reference sequence). The V and J ends lost 3 bases and 0 bases respectively, with 11 bases between them. The CDR3 has 15 amino acids. The CDR3 loop is CASSIGGLMNTEAFF. CDR3 DNA: TGTGCCAGTAGTATCGGGGGCTTAATGAACACTGAAGCTTTCTTT.

There are many counts of this clonotype. The rearrangement uses TRBV11-2 and TRBJ1-2, with no clear D. CDR1 is SGHAT and CDR2 is FQNNGV in the germline V gene. The V gene lost 1 base and the J gene lost 7 bases, with 7 bases spanning the gap. CDR3 length: 12 amino acids. CDR3 nucleotides: TGTGCCAGCAGCTTAGGGGGAGGTGGCTACACCTTC. Residues: CASSLGGGGYTF.

This chain links TRBV29-1 with TRBJ2-7; 10 bases line up with TRBD2. V was pared by 4 bases and J by 5 bases, with 8 bases of the junction left unmatched. CDR3 length: 14 amino acids. The V gene's germline CDR1 is SQVTM and CDR2 ANQGSEA. CDR3 loop: CSVVGLAGVHEQYF. CDR3 DNA: TGCAGCGTTGTGGGCCTAGCGGGAGTTCACGAGCAGTACTTC.

This clonotype was counted at least ten times. V gene TRBV7-8 combines with J gene TRBJ1-5, with D maybe TRBD1 (6 bases). This CDR3 comprises 14 residues. Germline V gives CDR1 SGHVS, CDR2 FQNEAQ. V gave up 6 bases and J gave up 3 bases, with 12 bases separating them. The CDR3 coding sequence is TGTGCCAGCAGTCCAGGGGCAGACAATCAGCCCCAGCATTTT. Protein: CASSPGADNQPQHF.

As concerns this clonotype: Since a much larger clone is just one base distant, this may be a read error. This chain joins TRBV10-3 and TRBJ2-5; possibly TRBD2 for D (6 bases). Between the trimmed V and J ends, which lost 0 bases and 7 bases, there was a span of 15 bases. The CDR3 length is 15 residues. CDR1 is ENHRY, CDR2 SYGVKD, per germline. The CDR3 DNA is TGTGCCATCAGTGAGTCAGGGGTGAAGGGAGGGACCCAGTACTTC. Amino acids: CAISESGVKGGTQYF.

This clonotype was detected a few times. J is TRBJ1-5 and V is TRBV20-1; D is ambiguous. Between the trimmed V and J ends, which lost 3 bases and 0 bases, there was a span of 9 bases. The CDR3 runs to 14 residues. Germline CDR1 is DFQATT and CDR2 is SNEGSKA (reference sequence). Here the CDR3 DNA reads TGCAGTGCTAGCAAAGAGTATAGCAATCAGCCCCAGCATTTT. Translation: CSASKEYSNQPQHF.

The chain employs TRBV25-1 and TRBJ2-2, with D perhaps given as TRBD1 or TRBD2 (6 bases each). The CDR3 is 16 residues long. Trimming left V 11 bases short and J 4 bases short, with 23 bases between. The germline gives CDR1 MGHDK, CDR2 SYGVNS. The CDR3 nucleotides read TGTGCCTGGAGTGCACGAAGGGGGGCTCGCACCGGGGAGCTGTTTTTT. It yields the protein CAWSARRGARTGELFF.

Only a few counts were recorded for this clonotype. V is TRBV20-1 and J is TRBJ1-1; the D is unclear. The CDR3 length is 12 residues. Trimming took off 3 bases at V and 4 bases at J, with 9 bases between the two ends. The V gene's germline CDR1 is DFQATT and CDR2 SNEGSKA (reference sequence). The CDR3, as DNA: TGCAGTGCTAGCTCCCGGGGCACTGAAGCTTTCTTT. This codes for CSASSRGTEAFF.

A word on this clonotype: Since no conserved phenylalanine or tryptophan closes the CDR3, a read error is the likely cause. The rearrangement uses TRBV12-3 or TRBV12-4 and TRBJ2-5; a weak D match, TRBD2 (7 bases). CDR3 size: 15 residues. Trimming stripped 4 bases from V and 1 base from J, with 13 bases between. The CDR3 sequence: CASSSRGGAQETQYC. CDR3 nucleotide sequence: TGTGCCAGCAGTTCTAGGGGGGGGGCCCAAGAGACCCAGTACTGC.

This clonotype was observed at least ten times. The chain is built from TRBV19 and TRBJ2-6, with TRBD1 identical over 9 bases. This CDR3 is built from 17 residues. From germline, CDR1 is LNHDA and CDR2 SQIVND (reference sequence). Trimming at V came to 5 bases and at J to 4 bases, leaving 9 bases not matched to a gene. CDR3 sequence (DNA): TGTGCCAGTAGTGGGGGGACAGGGATCTCCGGGGCCAACGTCCTGACTTTC. Protein: CASSGGTGISGANVLTF.

The chain joins TRBV25-1 to TRBJ2-7, with D tentatively TRBD2 (6 bases). The V gene's germline CDR1 is MGHDK and CDR2 SYGVNS. The CDR3 runs to 15 residues. V was shortened by 8 bases and J by 5 bases, with 22 bases between the two germline ends. As DNA, the CDR3 is TGTGCCAGCTCACCTCCCGGGACTTCCTCGCACGAGCAGTACTTC. Translating it yields CASSPPGTSSHEQYF.